These 29 T cell receptor beta chains came from one sample sequenced in a study of T cell responses to AZD1222 COVID-19 vaccine. Produced via immunoSEQ multiplex PCR; TCRdb's table is partial and in-frame only. The sample records 65,000 to 100,000 clones, around 84% being singletons. The material sequenced was peripheral blood, taken on day 0 of AZD1222 vaccination. All receptors come from an adult in good health.

V is TRBV6-5 and J is TRBJ2-2; D not certain. CDR3 length: 13 residues. The V gene's germline CDR1 is MNHEY and CDR2 SVGAGI. V lost 5 bases and J 1 base, leaving 5 bases between the germline ends. Here the CDR3 reads CASSRWNTGELFF. As DNA, the CDR3 is TGTGCCAGCAGTCGGTGGAACACCGGGGAGCTGTTTTTT.

A few counts support this clone. The gene calls are TRBV5-8 and TRBJ2-1; D is uncertain. CDR1 is SGHTS and CDR2 is YDEGEE in the germline V gene. Deletions cut 1 base from V and 7 bases from J, with 12 bases between. This CDR3 is 14 amino acids long. CDR3 amino acids: CASSLLGILNEQFF. The CDR3 nucleotides are TGTGCCAGCAGCTTGTTAGGGATATTGAATGAGCAGTTCTTC.

The chain joins TRBV10-3 to TRBJ2-1; 9 positions agree with TRBD2. Germline CDR1 and CDR2: ENHRY and SYGVKD. Trimming took 1 base from V and 6 from J; bases not matched to a gene: 7. The CDR3 is 16 amino acids. CDR3 DNA: TGTGCCATCAGTGAGTGGGCTAGCGGGACTGTCAATGAGCAGTTCTTC. This codes for CAISEWASGTVNEQFF.

The gene calls are TRBV28 and TRBJ1-2; D gene unclear. V dropped 6 bases and J dropped 4 bases, with 27 bases sitting between them. Germline V gives CDR1 MDHEN, CDR2 SYDVKM. There are 18 residues in the CDR3. CDR3 region: CASRPPKGTKYSPYGYTF. The DNA of the CDR3 is TGTGCCAGCAGACCACCCAAGGGTACAAAGTACTCTCCCTATGGCTACACCTTC.

The CDR3 DNA follows: TGTGCCAGCAGTCAGGACAGGGGCTCTGGAAACACCATATATTTT. Residues: CASSQDRGSGNTIYF. V and J are TRBV9 and TRBJ1-3; 9 bases line up with TRBD1. V shed 5 bases, J shed 0 bases, and the junction held 3 bases outside the gene matches. This CDR3 has 15 residues. CDR1 SGDLS and CDR2 YYNGEE come from the germline V gene.

This clone was seen only once. This sequence joins TRBV30 and TRBJ2-1; 8 nucleotides match TRBD2. CDR1 is GTSNPN and CDR2 is SVGIG in the germline V gene (reference sequence). V lost 5 bases, J lost 2 bases, and 8 bases stayed unmatched. This CDR3 has 15 residues. In nucleotides, the CDR3 is TGTGCCTGGGCCGAGGGCGGGGGGCCCTACAATGAGCAGTTCTTC. Its protein product is CAWAEGGGPYNEQFF.

This chain uses TRBV7-8 with TRBJ2-7, with TRBD1 identical over 8 bases. The germline CDR1 and CDR2 sequences are SGHVS and FQNEAQ. CDR3 length equals 16 residues. J lost 2 bases, V lost 5 bases, and 11 bases had no gene match. Written as DNA, the CDR3 is TGTGCCAGCAGCCCTAGGGCGGGGACAGGAGCCTACGAGCAGTACTTC. Its translation is CASSPRAGTGAYEQYF.

The chain couples TRBV10-3 to TRBJ1-1; a weak D match, TRBD1 (5 bases). This CDR3 spans 13 amino acids. V dropped 6 bases and J dropped 7 bases, with 15 bases sitting between them. Germline assignment: CDR1 ENHRY and CDR2 SYGVKD. CDR3 residues: CAISNPGWVEAFF. The CDR3 DNA sequence: TGTGCCATCAGCAATCCAGGGTGGGTTGAAGCTTTCTTT.

The chain uses TRBV11-2 and TRBJ2-1; the D is unclear. The CDR3 is made up of 14 amino acids. Trimming stripped 0 bases from V and 7 bases from J, with 10 bases between. Germline V gives CDR1 SGHAT, CDR2 FQNNGV. For the CDR3, the DNA is TGTGCCAGCAGCTTAGACTGGGGTCCGAATGAGCAGTTCTTC. Translation gives CASSLDWGPNEQFF.

The V call is TRBV6-1, the J call TRBJ1-6; 8 bases line up with TRBD1. V was pared by 4 bases and J by 8 bases, with 10 bases of the junction left unmatched. The germline gives CDR1 MNHNS, CDR2 SASEGT. CDR3 length: 16 residues. In DNA form, the CDR3 reads TGTGCCAGCAGTGCCTTTGGGACAGGTTCGGATTCACCCCTCCACTTT. As protein: CASSAFGTGSDSPLHF.

In its sample, this clone was seen once. The chain has TRBV9 and TRBJ1-1; a weak D match, TRBD1 (5 bases). The CDR3 sequence is 14 residues long. Germline V gene sequence: CDR1 SGDLS, CDR2 YYNGEE. V was trimmed by 4 bases and J by 0 bases, leaving 10 bases between them. The CDR3 DNA follows: TGTGCCAGCAGCCCCAGGGTTGTGAACACTGAAGCTTTCTTT. Translation gives CASSPRVVNTEAFF.

This sequence joins TRBV19 and TRBJ1-2; maybe TRBD1 (6 bases). The CDR3 is made up of 14 amino acids. Germline loops: CDR1 LNHDA, CDR2 SQIVND (reference sequence). V dropped 7 bases and J dropped 2 bases, with 14 bases sitting between them. CDR3 DNA: TGTGCCAGTACCCCCAGGGGTTTAAACTATGGCTACACCTTC. It encodes CASTPRGLNYGYTF.

The chain combines TRBV5-1 with TRBJ1-2; D is perhaps TRBD1 (5 bases). V gave up 4 bases and J gave up 4 bases, with 17 bases separating them. The CDR3 is made up of 15 amino acids. Germline V CDR1 and CDR2: SGHRS, YFSETQ. The CDR3 protein is CASSLGGESLYGYTF. In DNA form, the CDR3 reads TGCGCCAGCAGCCTTGGGGGGGAAAGCCTCTATGGCTACACCTTC.

J is TRBJ1-2 and V is TRBV6-5; D not resolved. The V gene's germline CDR1 is MNHEY and CDR2 SVGAGI. The CDR3 has 12 amino acids. V lost 8 bases, J lost 3 bases, and 10 bases lay in between. Here the CDR3 DNA reads TGTGCCAGCGTTGTAAGGGACTATGGCTACACCTTC. This translates into CASVVRDYGYTF.

This rearrangement joins TRBV7-9 to TRBJ2-7; 7 bases agree with TRBD1. V lost 4 bases and J lost 4; bases outside the gene matches: 1. The CDR3 covers 12 residues. Germline V gene lookup returns CDR1 SEHNR and CDR2 FQNEAQ (reference sequence). This chain's CDR3 is CASSSDRYEQYF. For the CDR3, the DNA is TGTGCCAGCAGCTCGGACAGGTACGAGCAGTACTTC.

This chain joins TRBV5-4 and TRBJ2-1; D unclear. V lost 6 bases, J lost 0 bases, and 13 bases lay in between. The CDR3 contains 15 residues. CDR1 is SGHNT and CDR2 is YYREEE in the germline V gene (reference sequence). In DNA form, the CDR3 reads TGTGCCAGCAACCTAGACCCCAACTCCTACAATGAGCAGTTCTTC. This sequence encodes CASNLDPNSYNEQFF.

This clone was observed a few times. This chain connects TRBV5-1 to TRBJ1-2; a possible D gene is TRBD1 (5 bases). Trimming left V 0 bases short and J 8 bases short, with 11 bases between. In germline, CDR1 is SGHRS, CDR2 YFSETQ. The length of the CDR3 is 13 residues. In DNA form, the CDR3 reads TGCGCCAGCAGCTTGGAGGGACTAGGGGGCTACACCTTC. Its translation is CASSLEGLGGYTF.

This rearrangement joins TRBV6-5 to TRBJ2-7; 11 bases align to TRBD2. Germline V gene lookup returns CDR1 MNHEY and CDR2 SVGAGI. CDR3 size: 15 residues. After removal of 2 bases from V and 8 bases from J, the junction contained 8 bases not matched to a gene. Here the CDR3 reads CASSYGSTSGVKQYF. The CDR3 coding sequence is TGTGCCAGCAGTTACGGATCGACTAGCGGGGTAAAGCAGTACTTC.

This sequence joins TRBV27 and TRBJ2-3, with D uncertain. Trimming took 4 bases from V and 3 from J, leaving 17 bases between them. Germline V CDR1 and CDR2: MNHEY, SMNVEV (reference sequence). The CDR3 loop spans 16 amino acids. The CDR3 DNA follows: TGTGCCAGCAGTTCCCTGGGTGGCAGAATTACAGATACGCAGTATTTT. The encoded protein is CASSSLGGRITDTQYF.

J is TRBJ2-3 and V is TRBV5-1; the D gene is possibly TRBD1 (5 bases). V was shortened by 4 bases and J by 4 bases, with 19 bases between the two germline ends. The CDR3 runs to 16 residues. Germline lookup yields CDR1 SGHRS and CDR2 YFSETQ. The CDR3, as DNA: TGCGCCAGCAGCCGAGGCCAGGGCAGGTCCGCAGATACGCAGTATTTT. Its protein product is CASSRGQGRSADTQYF.

The count of this clone is one. This chain links TRBV20-1 with TRBJ2-1; D may be TRBD2 (7 bases). Between the trimmed V and J ends, which lost 3 bases and 8 bases, there was a span of 8 bases. This CDR3 contains 11 residues. Germline assignment: CDR1 DFQATT and CDR2 SNEGSKA (reference sequence). CDR3 residues: CSASGGHEQFF. The DNA for the CDR3 is TGCAGTGCTAGCGGGGGGCATGAGCAGTTCTTC.

CDR3 loop: CASSQGQGGTSKGTQYF. DNA of the CDR3: TGCGCCAGCAGCCAAGGACAGGGAGGGACCTCAAAGGGGACCCAGTACTTC. The rearrangement uses TRBV4-1 and TRBJ2-5; TRBD1 or TRBD2 may be the D gene (7 bases each). CDR3 size: 17 residues. Per the germline V gene, CDR1 is MGHRA and CDR2 is YSYEKL. V gave up 1 base and J gave up 7 bases, with 22 bases separating them.

CDR3: CASSPAGTSAYEQYF. The CDR3 coding sequence is TGTGCCAGCAGCCCCGCCGGGACTAGCGCCTACGAGCAGTACTTC. The chain joins TRBV7-2 to TRBJ2-7; 10 nucleotides line up with TRBD2. The germline gives CDR1 SGHTA, CDR2 FQGNSA. This CDR3 is built from 15 residues. V shed 5 bases and J 2 bases; nucleotides not matched to a gene: 6.

This clone was recorded many times. The gene calls are TRBV27 and TRBJ2-7; 14 bases fit TRBD2. This CDR3 is built from 15 residues. The germline V gene has CDR1 MNHEY and CDR2 SMNVEV (reference sequence). With V trimmed by 6 bases and J by 2 bases, 3 bases remained unmatched. CDR3 in DNA: TGTGCCAGCAGCTTGACTAGCGGGAGGGCCTACGAGCAGTACTTC. Protein: CASSLTSGRAYEQYF.

The V call is TRBV4-1, the J call TRBJ2-1; 10 bases match TRBD2. The CDR3 has 18 amino acids. Germline CDR1 and CDR2: MGHRA and YSYEKL. The junction had 16 bases not matched to a gene; V was cut back by 4 bases and J by 7 bases. This CDR3 is CASSPWANEAGGRNEQFF. The CDR3 region has the DNA TGCGCCAGCAGCCCCTGGGCAAATGAAGCGGGGGGGCGTAATGAGCAGTTCTTC.

The chain has TRBV7-9 and TRBJ1-1; D not resolved. V was pared by 4 bases and J by 4 bases, with 13 bases between. Germline V CDR1 and CDR2: SEHNR, FQNEAQ (reference sequence). The CDR3 is 14 amino acids. CDR3: CASSSQRMSTEAFF. CDR3 DNA sequence: TGTGCCAGCAGCTCCCAACGGATGAGCACTGAAGCTTTCTTT.

V is TRBV7-9 and J is TRBJ1-2; D gene unclear. Trimming left V 5 bases short and J 8 bases short, with 15 bases between. The V gene's germline CDR1 is SEHNR and CDR2 FQNEAQ (reference sequence). This CDR3 is 13 amino acids long. CDR3 nucleotides: TGTGCCAGCAGCCCCCGGGCCCGGTCGGGCTACACCTTC. Protein: CASSPRARSGYTF.

The rearrangement uses TRBV4-1 and TRBJ1-3, with D unclear. The germline gives CDR1 MGHRA, CDR2 YSYEKL. The CDR3 consists of 13 residues. V dropped 0 bases and J dropped 5 bases, with 5 bases sitting between them. The DNA of the CDR3 is TGCGCCAGCAGCCAAGAATGGAGAAACACCATATATTTT. Amino acid sequence: CASSQEWRNTIYF.

Here the CDR3 reads CASSFKREASGATDTQYF. CDR3 in DNA: TGCGCCAGCAGCTTTAAGCGGGAGGCGTCAGGGGCGACAGATACGCAGTATTTT. The V call is TRBV5-1, the J call TRBJ2-3; 9 bases are shared with TRBD2. The V segment lost 2 bases and the J segment 3 bases; nucleotides outside the gene matches: 13. Germline-derived CDR1 and CDR2 are SGHRS and YFSETQ. The CDR3 spans 18 residues.